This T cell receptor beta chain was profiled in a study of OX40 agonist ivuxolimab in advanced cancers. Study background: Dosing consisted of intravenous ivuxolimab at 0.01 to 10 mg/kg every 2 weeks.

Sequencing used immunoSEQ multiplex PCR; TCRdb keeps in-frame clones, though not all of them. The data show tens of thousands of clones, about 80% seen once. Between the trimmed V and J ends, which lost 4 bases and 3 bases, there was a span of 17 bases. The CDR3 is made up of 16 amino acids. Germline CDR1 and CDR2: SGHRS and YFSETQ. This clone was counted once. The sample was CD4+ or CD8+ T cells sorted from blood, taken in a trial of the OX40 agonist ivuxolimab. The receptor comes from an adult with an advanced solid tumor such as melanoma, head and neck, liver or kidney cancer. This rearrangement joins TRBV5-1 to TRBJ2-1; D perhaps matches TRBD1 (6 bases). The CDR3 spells CASSPQGSQNYNEQFF. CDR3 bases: TGCGCCAGCAGCCCCCAGGGGTCTCAAAACTACAATGAGCAGTTCTTC.